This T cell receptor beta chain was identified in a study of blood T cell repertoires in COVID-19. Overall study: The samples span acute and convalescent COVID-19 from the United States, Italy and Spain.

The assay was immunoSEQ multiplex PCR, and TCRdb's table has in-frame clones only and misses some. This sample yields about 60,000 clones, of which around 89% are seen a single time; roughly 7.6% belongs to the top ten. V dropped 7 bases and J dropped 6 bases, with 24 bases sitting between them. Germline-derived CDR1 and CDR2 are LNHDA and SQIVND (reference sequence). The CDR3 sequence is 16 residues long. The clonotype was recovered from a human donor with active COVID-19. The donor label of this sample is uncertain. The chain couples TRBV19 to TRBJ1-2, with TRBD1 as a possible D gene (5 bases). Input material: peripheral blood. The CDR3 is CASTPLTGGAVNGYTF. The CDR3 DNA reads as TGTGCCAGTACACCGCTGACCGGCGGGGCTGTTAATGGCTACACCTTC.